This T cell receptor beta chain was captured by sequencing in a study of monozygotic twins with inflammatory bowel disease. The RNA usage for each TCR library was roughly 3.5 ug of total RNA. TCRdb re-analyzed the 5' RACE reads; it lists each CDR3 protein once, without DNA. Its table records roughly 300,000 distinct CDR3 sequences. On this clonotype itself: Its target is not known.

Study results and caveats: What may have added variability to patient repertoires is that immunosuppressive treatments differed. Discrimination among different T cell subtypes was not achievable.

This sequence was found in a human donor with ulcerative colitis or Crohn's disease, or a healthy co-twin of an affected twin (not recorded which). The material sequenced was blood.

CDR3 amino acids: CASNPNTGELFF. The genes are TRBV2 and TRBJ2-2. CDR3 length equals 12 residues. CDR1 and CDR2 (germline): SNHLY, FYNNEI.